The source of this T cell receptor beta chain is a study of technical replicates of blood from a few donors. Sequenced by immunoSEQ multiplex PCR; TCRdb stores in-frame clones only, minus some. The sample contains about 83,000 clones, about 91% of which appear only once. The trim removed 5 bases at V and 5 bases at J, leaving 2 bases unmatched. Germline-derived CDR1 and CDR2 are MDHEN and SYDVKM. The CDR3 is 14 residues long. The TCR was taken from a human donor in good health. V usage is TRBV28 and J usage is TRBJ1-5, with TRBD1 matching 11 bases. Sequencing was carried out using T cells isolated from PBMCs. DNA of the CDR3: TGTGCCAGCAGTAGGACAGGGGGCGATCAGCCCCAGCATTTT. This gives the protein CASSRTGGDQPQHF.